A single T cell receptor beta chain is shown here with its context. What it recognizes is unknown. The CDR3 has 15 residues. Trimming removed 7 bases at V and 1 base at J, with 16 bases between. Germline V gene data show CDR1 as SNHLY and CDR2 as FYNNEI. An equimolar mix of two oligonucleotides served as the beta constant-region primer for TRBC1 and TRBC2. An oligonucleotide with the SP2 primer and a 12-nucleotide UMI was ligated to the cDNA 3' end. Four rounds of PCR amplified the ligated cDNA using nested alpha and beta constant-region primers plus SP2. One entry per CDR3 protein, called by TCRdb with MiXCR from the UMI-ligation and nested PCR reads. Among 100,000 or so distinct CDR3 sequences listed, more than 6.5% were seen once. This record comes from a study of naive and memory T cell subsets. Overall study results and limits: Over 95% of naive TCR sequences appeared only once after error correction, unlike memory subsets.

This chain joins TRBV2 and TRBJ2-5, with D tentatively TRBD2 (5 bases). The source material was central memory CD4+ T cells from blood. The TCR sequence derives from a human donor in good health. DNA for the CDR3: TGTGCCAGCATCCCCCGGAGCGGTTCCCAAGAGACCCAGTACTTC. Translating gives CASIPRSGSQETQYF. The full variable domain, completed using reference TRBV2 and TRBJ2-5, is EPEVTQTPSHQVTQMGQEVILRCVPISNHLYFYWYRQILGQKVEFLVSFYNNEISEKSEIFDDQFSVERPDGSNFTLKIRSTKLEDSAMYFCASIPRSGSQETQYFGPGTRLLVL.